Detailed here is one T cell receptor (beta chain). This entry is derived from a study of blood T cell repertoires in COVID-19. This CDR3 has 13 residues. Germline lookup yields CDR1 LGHNA and CDR2 YNFKEQ. Trimming pared 6 bases from V and 5 bases from J, leaving 11 bases between. Per the study methods: It was from reference gene primer amplification that nucleated cell counts were estimated. This table comes from immunoSEQ multiplex PCR, and its TCRdb copy is limited to in-frame clones, with some not included. Clone size and the V and J calls come from that table; the DNA yielded D and trimming. Here the sample spans roughly 130,000 clones, about 80% being singletons.

Sequenced input: peripheral blood. This receptor was identified in a woman aged 55-75 years with acute or convalescent COVID-19. This chain connects TRBV4-2 to TRBJ1-5; a possible D gene is TRBD1 (6 bases). CDR3 in amino acids: CASSRTEYQPQHF. CDR3 in DNA: TGTGCCAGCAGTCGGACAGAATATCAGCCCCAGCATTTT.